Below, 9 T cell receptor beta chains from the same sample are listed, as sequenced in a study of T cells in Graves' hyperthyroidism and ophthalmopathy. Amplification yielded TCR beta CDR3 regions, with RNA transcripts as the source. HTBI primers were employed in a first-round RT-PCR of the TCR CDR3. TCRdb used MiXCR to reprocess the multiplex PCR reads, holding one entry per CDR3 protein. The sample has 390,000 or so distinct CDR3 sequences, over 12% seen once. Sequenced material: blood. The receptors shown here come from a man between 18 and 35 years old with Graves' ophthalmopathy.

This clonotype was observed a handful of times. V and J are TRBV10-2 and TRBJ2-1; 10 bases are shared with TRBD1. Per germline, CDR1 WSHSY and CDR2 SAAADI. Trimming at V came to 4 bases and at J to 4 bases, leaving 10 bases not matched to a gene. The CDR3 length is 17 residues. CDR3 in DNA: TGCGCCAGCAGTGGGGGAACAGGGACAGGGGTGTACAATGAGCAGTTCTTC. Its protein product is CASSGGTGTGVYNEQFF.

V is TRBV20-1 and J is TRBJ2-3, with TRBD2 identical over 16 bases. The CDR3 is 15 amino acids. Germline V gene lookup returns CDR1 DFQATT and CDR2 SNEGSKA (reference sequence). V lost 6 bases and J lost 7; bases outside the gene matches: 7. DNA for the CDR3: TGCAGTGCCCAGGGGACTAGCGGGGGGGCGAATACGCAGTATTTT. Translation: CSAQGTSGGANTQYF.

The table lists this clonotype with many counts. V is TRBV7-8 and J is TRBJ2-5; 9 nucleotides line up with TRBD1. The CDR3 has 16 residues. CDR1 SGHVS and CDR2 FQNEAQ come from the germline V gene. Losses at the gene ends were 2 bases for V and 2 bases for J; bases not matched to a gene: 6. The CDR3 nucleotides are TGTGCCAGCAGCTTAACAGGGGGCCAAGGGCAAGAGACCCAGTACTTC. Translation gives CASSLTGGQGQETQYF.

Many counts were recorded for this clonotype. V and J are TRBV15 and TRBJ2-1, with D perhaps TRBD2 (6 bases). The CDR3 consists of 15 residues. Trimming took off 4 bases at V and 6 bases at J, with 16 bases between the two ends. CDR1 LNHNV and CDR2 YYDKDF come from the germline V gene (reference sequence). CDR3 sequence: CATSMFGGFGNEQFF. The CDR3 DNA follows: TGTGCCACCAGCATGTTCGGGGGTTTTGGCAATGAGCAGTTCTTC. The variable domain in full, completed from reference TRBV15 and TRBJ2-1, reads DAMVIQNPRYQVTQFGKPVTLSCSQTLNHNVMYWYQQKSSQAPKLLFHYYDKDFNNEADTPDNFQSRRPNTSFCFLDIRSPGLGDTAMYLCATSMFGGFGNEQFFGPGTRLTVL.

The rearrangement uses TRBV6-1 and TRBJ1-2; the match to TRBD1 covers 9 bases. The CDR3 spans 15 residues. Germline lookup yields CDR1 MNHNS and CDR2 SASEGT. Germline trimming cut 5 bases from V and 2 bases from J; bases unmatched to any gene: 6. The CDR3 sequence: CASSPWTGDNYGYTF. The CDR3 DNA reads TGTGCCAGCAGTCCGTGGACAGGGGACAACTATGGCTACACCTTC.

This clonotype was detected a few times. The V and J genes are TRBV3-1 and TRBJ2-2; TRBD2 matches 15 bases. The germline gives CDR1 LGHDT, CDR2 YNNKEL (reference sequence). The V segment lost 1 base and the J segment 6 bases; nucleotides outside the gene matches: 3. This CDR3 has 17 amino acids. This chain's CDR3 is CASSQVGTSGRPGELFF. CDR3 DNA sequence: TGTGCCAGCAGCCAAGTCGGGACTAGCGGGAGGCCCGGGGAGCTGTTTTTT.

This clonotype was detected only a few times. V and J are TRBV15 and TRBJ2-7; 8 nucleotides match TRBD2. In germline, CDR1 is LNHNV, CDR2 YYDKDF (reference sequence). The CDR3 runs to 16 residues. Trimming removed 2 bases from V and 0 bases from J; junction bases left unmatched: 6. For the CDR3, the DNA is TGTGCCACCAGCAGATCCACTAGCGGAGGCTCCTACGAGCAGTACTTC. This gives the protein CATSRSTSGGSYEQYF.

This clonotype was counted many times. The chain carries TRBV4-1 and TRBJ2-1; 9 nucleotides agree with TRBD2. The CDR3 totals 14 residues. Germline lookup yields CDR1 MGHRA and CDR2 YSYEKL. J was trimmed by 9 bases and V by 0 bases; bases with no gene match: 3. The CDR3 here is CASSQDPSGIEQFF. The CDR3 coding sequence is TGCGCCAGCAGCCAAGATCCTAGCGGGATTGAGCAGTTCTTC.

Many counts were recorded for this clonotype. The CDR3 here is CSAPGGGGGDTQYF. The CDR3 region has the DNA TGCAGTGCTCCCGGGGGAGGAGGTGGAGATACGCAGTATTTT. The J gene is TRBJ2-3, the V gene TRBV20-1; weak D call: TRBD2 (6 bases). V lost 5 bases, J lost 5 bases, and 17 bases lay in between. The CDR3 totals 14 residues. CDR1 is DFQATT and CDR2 is SNEGSKA in the germline V gene (reference sequence).